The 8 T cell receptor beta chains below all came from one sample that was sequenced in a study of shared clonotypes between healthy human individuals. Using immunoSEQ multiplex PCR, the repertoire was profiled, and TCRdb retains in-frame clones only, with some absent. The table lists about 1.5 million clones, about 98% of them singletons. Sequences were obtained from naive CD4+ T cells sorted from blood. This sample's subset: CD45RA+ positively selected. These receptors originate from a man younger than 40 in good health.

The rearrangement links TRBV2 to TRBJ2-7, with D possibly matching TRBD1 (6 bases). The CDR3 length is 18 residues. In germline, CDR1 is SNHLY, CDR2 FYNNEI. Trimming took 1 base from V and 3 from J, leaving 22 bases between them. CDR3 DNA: TGTGCCAGCAGTGAAGTAGTTAGGCACCTATGGGGGCACTACGAGCAGTACTTC. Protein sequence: CASSEVVRHLWGHYEQYF.

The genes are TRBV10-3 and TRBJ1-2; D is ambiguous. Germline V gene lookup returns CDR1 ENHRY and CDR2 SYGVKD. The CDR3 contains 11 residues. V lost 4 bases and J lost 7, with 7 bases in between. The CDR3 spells CAISAGPGYTF. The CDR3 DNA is TGTGCCATCAGTGCCGGGCCTGGCTACACCTTC.

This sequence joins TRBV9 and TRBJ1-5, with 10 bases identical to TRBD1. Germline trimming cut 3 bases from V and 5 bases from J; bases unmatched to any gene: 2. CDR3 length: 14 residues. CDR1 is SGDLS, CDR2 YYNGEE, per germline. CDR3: CASSAGTGDQPQHF. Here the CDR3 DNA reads TGTGCCAGCAGCGCGGGGACAGGGGATCAGCCCCAGCATTTT.

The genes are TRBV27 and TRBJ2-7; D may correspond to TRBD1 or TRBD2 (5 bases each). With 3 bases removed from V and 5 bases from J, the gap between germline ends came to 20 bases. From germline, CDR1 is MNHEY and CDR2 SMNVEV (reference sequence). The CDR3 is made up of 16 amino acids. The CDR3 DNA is TGTGCCAGCAGTTTTAGGCGCCAGTCCCCGGGACACGAGCAGTACTTC. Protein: CASSFRRQSPGHEQYF.

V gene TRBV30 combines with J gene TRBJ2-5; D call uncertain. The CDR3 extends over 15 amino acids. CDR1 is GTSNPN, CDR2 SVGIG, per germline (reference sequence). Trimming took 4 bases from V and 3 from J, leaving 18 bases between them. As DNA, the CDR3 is TGTGCCTGGAAAGGTCTAGACCTAACCAAAGAGACCCAGTACTTC. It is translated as CAWKGLDLTKETQYF.

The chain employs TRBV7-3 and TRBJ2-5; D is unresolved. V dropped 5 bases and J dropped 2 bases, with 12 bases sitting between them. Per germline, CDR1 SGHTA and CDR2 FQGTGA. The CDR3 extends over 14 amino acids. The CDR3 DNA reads TGTGCCAGCAGCCCAGCGAGAGAACAAGAGACCCAGTACTTC. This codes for CASSPAREQETQYF.

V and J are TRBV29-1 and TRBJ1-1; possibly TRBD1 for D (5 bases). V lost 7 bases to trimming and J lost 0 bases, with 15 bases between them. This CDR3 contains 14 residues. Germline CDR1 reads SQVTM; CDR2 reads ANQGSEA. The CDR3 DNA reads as TGCAGCGCTGGGACGAAGGGGATGAACACTGAAGCTTTCTTT. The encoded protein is CSAGTKGMNTEAFF.

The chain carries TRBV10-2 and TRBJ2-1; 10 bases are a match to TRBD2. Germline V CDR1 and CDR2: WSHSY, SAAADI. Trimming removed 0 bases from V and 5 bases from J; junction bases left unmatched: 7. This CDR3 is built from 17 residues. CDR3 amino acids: CASSESLLAGIDNEQFF. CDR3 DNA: TGCGCCAGCAGTGAGTCGTTACTAGCGGGGATCGACAATGAGCAGTTCTTC.